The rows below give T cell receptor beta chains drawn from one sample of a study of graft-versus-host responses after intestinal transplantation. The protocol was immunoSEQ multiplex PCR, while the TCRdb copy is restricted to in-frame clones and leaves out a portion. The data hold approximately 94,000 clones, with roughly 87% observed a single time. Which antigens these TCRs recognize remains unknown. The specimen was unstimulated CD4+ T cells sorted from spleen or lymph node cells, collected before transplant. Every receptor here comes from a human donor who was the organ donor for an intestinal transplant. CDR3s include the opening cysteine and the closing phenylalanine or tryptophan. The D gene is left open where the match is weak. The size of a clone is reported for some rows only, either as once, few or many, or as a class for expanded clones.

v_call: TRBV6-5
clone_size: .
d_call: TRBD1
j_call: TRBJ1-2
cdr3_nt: TGTGCCAGCAGTGGTTGGACAGGGACCTACACCTTC
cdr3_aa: CASSGWTGTYTF

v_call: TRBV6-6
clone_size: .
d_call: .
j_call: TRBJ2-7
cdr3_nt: TGTGCCAGCAGTTACATGCAGGGCAAGCTAGGCGAGCAGTACTTC
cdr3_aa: CASSYMQGKLGEQYF

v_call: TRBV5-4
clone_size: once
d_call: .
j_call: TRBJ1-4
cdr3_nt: TGTGCCAGCAGCTTTGAAGGACGGAGTAATGAAAAACTGTTTTTT
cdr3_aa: CASSFEGRSNEKLFF

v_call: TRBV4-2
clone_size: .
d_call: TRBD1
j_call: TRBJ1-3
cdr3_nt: TGTGCCAGCAGTGGGGACAGGGGACGTGGAAACACCATATATTTT
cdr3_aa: CASSGDRGRGNTIYF

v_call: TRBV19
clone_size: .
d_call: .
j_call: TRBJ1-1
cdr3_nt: TGTGCCAGTAGTATGAGCGGGCTGCCAGGGCGGGGGAACACTGAAGCTTTCTTT
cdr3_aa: CASSMSGLPGRGNTEAFF

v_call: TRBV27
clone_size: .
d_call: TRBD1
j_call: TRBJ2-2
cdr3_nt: TGTGCCAGCAGTGCCCGAGGGACAGGGTCTTACACCGGGGAGCTGTTTTTT
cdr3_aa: CASSARGTGSYTGELFF

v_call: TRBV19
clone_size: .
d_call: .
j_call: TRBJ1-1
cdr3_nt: TGTGCCAGTAATACTAAGAGTCTCGTCACTGGGGAGAACACTGAAGCTTTCTTT
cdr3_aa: CASNTKSLVTGENTEAFF

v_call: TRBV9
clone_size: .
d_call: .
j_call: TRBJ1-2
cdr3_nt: TGTGCCAGCAGCCCCACCTTCAACTATGGCTACACCTTC
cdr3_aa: CASSPTFNYGYTF

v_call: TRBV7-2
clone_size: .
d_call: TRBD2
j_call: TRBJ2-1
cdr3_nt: TGTGCCAGCAGCCTGAGACTAGCGGGGGAACATGAGCAGTTCTTC
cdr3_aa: CASSLRLAGEHEQFF

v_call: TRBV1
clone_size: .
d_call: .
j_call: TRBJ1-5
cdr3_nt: TGCACCAGCAGCCAAGATCCCCGCATGGGGACAGGTTCGCGACAGCCCCAGCATTTT
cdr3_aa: CTSSQDPRMGTGSRQPQHF

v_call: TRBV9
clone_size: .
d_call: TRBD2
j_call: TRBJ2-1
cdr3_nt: TGTGCCAGCAGCGCTAGGACTAGCGGGGTAAATGAGCAGTTCTTC
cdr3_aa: CASSARTSGVNEQFF

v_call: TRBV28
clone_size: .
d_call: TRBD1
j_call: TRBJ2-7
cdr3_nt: TGTGCCAGCCGATCGACAGGGGCCAAAAAAGAGCAGTACTTC
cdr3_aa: CASRSTGAKKEQYF

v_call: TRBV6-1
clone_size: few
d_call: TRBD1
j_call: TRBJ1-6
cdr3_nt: TGTGCCAGCAGTGAACAGGGACAGCGGTATTCACCCCTCCACTTT
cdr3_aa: CASSEQGQRYSPLHF

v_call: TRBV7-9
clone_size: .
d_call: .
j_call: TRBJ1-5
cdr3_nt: TGTGCCAGCAGCCTGGCCGGGAATACTCAGCCCCAGCATTTT
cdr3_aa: CASSLAGNTQPQHF

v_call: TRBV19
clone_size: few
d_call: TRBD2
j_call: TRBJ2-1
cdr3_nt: TGTGCCAGTAGTCTAGCGGGGGGGTACTACAATGAGCAGTTCTTC
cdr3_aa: CASSLAGGYYNEQFF

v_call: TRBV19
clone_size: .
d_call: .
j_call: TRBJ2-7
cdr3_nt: TGTGCCAGTAGTGCGACGCCCGCACTGGGGGAGCAGTACTTC
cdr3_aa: CASSATPALGEQYF

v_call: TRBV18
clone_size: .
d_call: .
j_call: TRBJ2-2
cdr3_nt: TGTGCCAGCTCACCACGGACGGCCCCGAACACCGGGGAGCTGTTTTTT
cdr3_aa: CASSPRTAPNTGELFF

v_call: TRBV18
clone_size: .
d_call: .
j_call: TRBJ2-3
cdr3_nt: TGTGCCAGCTCACAGGGGGACACAGATACGCAGTATTTT
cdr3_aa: CASSQGDTDTQYF

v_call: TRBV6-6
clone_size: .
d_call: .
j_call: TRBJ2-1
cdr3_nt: TGTGCCAGCAGTAAACTAGCTTACGAGCAGTTCTTC
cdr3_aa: CASSKLAYEQFF

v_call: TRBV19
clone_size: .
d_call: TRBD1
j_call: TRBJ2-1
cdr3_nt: TGTGCCACAATGACAGGGAGCTCCTACAATGAGCAGTTCTTC
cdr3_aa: CATMTGSSYNEQFF

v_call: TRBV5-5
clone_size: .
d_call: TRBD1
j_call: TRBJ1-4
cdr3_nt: TGTGCCAGTTCGGGACAGGGAGATGAAAAACTGTTTTTT
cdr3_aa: CASSGQGDEKLFF

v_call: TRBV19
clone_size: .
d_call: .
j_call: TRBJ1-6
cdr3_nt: TGTGCCAGTAGTCTAACGAATGGGGCCCTCCACTTT
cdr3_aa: CASSLTNGALHF

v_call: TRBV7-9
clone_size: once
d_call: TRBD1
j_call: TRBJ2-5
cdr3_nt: TGTGCCAGCAGCCCGGGACAGGGGGCCCTGTACCAAGAGACCCAGTACTTC
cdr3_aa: CASSPGQGALYQETQYF

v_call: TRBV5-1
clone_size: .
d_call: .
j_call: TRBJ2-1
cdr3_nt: TGCGCCAGCAGCTCGGACAACCTCTGGTCCAATGAGCAGTTCTTC
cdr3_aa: CASSSDNLWSNEQFF

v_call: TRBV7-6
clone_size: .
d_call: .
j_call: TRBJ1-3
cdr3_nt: TGTGCCAGCAGCGGACGACCCCAGGGTTCTGGAAACACCATATATTTT
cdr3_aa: CASSGRPQGSGNTIYF

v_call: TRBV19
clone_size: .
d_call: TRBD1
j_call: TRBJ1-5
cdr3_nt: TGTGCCAGTAGTATAGTACAGGGGAACCTTAATAGCAATCAGCCCCAGCATTTT
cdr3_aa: CASSIVQGNLNSNQPQHF

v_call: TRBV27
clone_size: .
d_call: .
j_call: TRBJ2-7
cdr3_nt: TGTGCCAGCACCACGGGGTCTCGCGAGCAGTACTTC
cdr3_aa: CASTTGSREQYF

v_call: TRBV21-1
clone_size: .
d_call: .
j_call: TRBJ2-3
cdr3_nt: TGTGCCAGCAGCAAAAGGGGGCAGGCGAACACAGATACGCAGTATTTT
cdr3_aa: CASSKRGQANTDTQYF

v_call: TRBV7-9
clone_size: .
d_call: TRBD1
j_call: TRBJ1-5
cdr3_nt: TGTGCCAGCAGCTTGGGACAGTCCTACAATCAGCCCCAGCATTTT
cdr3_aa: CASSLGQSYNQPQHF

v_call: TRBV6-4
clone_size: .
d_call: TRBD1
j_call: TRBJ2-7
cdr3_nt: TGTGCCAGCAGTCCTAGATCGGGACAGCCTGTGGACGAGCAGTACTTC
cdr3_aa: CASSPRSGQPVDEQYF

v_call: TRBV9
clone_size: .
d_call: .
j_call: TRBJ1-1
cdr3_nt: TGTGCCAGCAGCGTAGGGGTAGTTCTGAACACTGAAGCTTTCTTT
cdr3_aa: CASSVGVVLNTEAFF

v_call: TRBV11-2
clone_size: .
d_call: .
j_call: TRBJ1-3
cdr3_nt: TGTGCCAGCAGCTCCACGATCTCTGGAAACACCATATATTTT
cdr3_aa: CASSSTISGNTIYF